This entry is about one T cell receptor (beta chain). The data were taken from a study of blood T cell repertoires in COVID-19. The germline V gene encodes CDR1 MNHEY and CDR2 SVGEGT. V gave up 2 bases and J gave up 5 bases, with 9 bases separating them. This CDR3 spans 13 amino acids. The repertoire was sequenced with immunoSEQ multiplex PCR; TCRdb's copy has only in-frame clones and lacks some. The sample has some 26,000 clones; around 85% are singletons. The origin of this receptor is a human donor in a cohort sampled during active COVID-19. Sequenced input: peripheral blood. The chain is built from TRBV6-2 or TRBV6-3 and TRBJ2-5; TRBD2 might be the D (6 bases). DNA for the CDR3: TGTGCCAGCAGTTACGGGGGGAGTGAGACCCAGTACTTC. This encodes CASSYGGSETQYF.